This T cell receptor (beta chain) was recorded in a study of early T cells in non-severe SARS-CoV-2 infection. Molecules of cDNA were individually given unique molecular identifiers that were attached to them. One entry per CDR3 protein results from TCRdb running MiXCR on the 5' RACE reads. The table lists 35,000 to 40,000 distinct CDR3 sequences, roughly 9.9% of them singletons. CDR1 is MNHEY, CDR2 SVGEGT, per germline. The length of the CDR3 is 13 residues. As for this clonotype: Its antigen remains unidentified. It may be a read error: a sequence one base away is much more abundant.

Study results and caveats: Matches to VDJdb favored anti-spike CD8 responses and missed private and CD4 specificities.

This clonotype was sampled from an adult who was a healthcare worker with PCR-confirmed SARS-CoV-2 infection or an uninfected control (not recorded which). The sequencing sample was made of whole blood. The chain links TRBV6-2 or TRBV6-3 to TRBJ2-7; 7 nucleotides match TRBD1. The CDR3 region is CASSHGTAYKQYF. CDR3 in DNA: TGTGCCAGCAGTCACGGGACAGCCTACAAGCAGTACTTC.